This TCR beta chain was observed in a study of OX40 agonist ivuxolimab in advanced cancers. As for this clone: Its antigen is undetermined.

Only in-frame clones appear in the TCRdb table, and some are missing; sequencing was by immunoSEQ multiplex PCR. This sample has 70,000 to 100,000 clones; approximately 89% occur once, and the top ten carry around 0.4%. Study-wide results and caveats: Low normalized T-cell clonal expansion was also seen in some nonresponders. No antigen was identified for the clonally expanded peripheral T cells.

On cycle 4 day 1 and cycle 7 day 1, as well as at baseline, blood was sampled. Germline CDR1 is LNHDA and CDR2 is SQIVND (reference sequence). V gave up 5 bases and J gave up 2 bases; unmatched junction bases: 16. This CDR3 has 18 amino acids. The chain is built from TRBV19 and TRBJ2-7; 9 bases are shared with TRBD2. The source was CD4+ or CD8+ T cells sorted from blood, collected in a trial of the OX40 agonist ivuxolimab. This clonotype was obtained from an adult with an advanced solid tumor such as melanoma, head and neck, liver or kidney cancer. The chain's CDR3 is CASSPGQPGLAPPYEQYF. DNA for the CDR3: TGTGCCAGTAGTCCCGGACAGCCGGGACTAGCTCCCCCCTACGAGCAGTACTTC.